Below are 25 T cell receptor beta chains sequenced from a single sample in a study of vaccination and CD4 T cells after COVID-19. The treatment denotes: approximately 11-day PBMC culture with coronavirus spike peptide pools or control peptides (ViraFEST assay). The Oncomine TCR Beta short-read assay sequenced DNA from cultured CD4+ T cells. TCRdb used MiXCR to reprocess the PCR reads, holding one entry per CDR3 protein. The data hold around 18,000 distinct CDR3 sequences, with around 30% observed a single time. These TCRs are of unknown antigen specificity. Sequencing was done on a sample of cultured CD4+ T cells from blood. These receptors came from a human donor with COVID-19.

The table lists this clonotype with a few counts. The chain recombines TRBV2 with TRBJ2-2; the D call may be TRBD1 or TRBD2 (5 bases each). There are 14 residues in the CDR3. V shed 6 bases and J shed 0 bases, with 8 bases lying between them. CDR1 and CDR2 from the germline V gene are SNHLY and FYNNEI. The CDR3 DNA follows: TGTGCCAGCAGCGAGGGGTCGAACACCGGGGAGCTGTTTTTT. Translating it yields CASSEGSNTGELFF.

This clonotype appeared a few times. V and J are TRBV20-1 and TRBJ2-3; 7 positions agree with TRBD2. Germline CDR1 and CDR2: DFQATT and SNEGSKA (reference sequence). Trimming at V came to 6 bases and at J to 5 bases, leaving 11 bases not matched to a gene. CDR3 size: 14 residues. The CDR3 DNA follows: TGCAGTGCCCCGCGTGCGGGGGTCCAAGATACGCAGTATTTT. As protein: CSAPRAGVQDTQYF.

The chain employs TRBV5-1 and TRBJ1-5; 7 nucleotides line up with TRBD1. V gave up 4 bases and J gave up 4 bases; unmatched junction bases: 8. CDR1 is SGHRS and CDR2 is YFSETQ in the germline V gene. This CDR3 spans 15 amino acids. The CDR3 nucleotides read TGCGCCAGCAGCCTACTGGGACAGAAAAATCAGCCCCAGCATTTT. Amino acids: CASSLLGQKNQPQHF.

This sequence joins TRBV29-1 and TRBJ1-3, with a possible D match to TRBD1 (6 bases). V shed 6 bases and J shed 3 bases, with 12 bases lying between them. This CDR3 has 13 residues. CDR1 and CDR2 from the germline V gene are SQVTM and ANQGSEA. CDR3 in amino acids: CSVDTGFGNTIYF. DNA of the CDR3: TGCAGCGTCGATACAGGGTTTGGAAACACCATATATTTT.

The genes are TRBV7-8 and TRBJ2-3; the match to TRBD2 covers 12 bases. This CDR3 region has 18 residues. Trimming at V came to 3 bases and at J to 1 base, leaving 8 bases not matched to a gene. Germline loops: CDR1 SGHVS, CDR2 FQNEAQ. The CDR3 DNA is TGTGCCAGCAGCTTCTCTGCTAGCGGGGGGGCCGGCACAGATACGCAGTATTTT. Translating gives CASSFSASGGAGTDTQYF.

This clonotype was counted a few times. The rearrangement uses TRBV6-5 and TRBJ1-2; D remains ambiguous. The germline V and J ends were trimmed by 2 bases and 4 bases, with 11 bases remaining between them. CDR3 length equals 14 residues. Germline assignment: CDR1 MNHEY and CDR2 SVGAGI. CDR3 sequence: CASSYGGSSYGYTF. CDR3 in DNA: TGTGCCAGCAGTTACGGTGGCAGCTCCTATGGCTACACCTTC.

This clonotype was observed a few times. CDR3 bases: TGTGCCACCAGCAGAGATAAAGTCTACGAGCAGTACTTC. It encodes CATSRDKVYEQYF. The chain employs TRBV15 and TRBJ2-7; D is uncertain. The CDR3 has 13 residues. V was pared by 0 bases and J by 3 bases, with 6 bases between. The V gene's germline CDR1 is LNHNV and CDR2 YYDKDF (reference sequence). Looking up the rest from reference TRBV15 and TRBJ2-7 gives the full variable domain: DAMVIQNPRYQVTQFGKPVTLSCSQTLNHNVMYWYQQKSSQAPKLLFHYYDKDFNNEADTPDNFQSRRPNTSFCFLDIRSPGLGDTAMYLCATSRDKVYEQYFGPGTRLTVT.

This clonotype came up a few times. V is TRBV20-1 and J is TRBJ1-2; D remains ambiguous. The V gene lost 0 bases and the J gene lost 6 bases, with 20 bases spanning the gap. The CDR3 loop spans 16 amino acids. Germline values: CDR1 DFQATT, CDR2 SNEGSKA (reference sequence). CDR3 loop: CSARDRGTGRKDGYTF. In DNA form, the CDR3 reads TGCAGTGCTAGAGATCGCGGCACGGGAAGAAAAGATGGCTACACCTTC.

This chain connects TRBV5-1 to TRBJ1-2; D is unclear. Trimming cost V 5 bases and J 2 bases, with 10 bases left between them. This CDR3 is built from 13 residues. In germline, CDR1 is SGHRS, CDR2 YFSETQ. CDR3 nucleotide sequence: TGCGCCAGCAGATTGTCATCCAACTATGGCTACACCTTC. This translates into CASRLSSNYGYTF.

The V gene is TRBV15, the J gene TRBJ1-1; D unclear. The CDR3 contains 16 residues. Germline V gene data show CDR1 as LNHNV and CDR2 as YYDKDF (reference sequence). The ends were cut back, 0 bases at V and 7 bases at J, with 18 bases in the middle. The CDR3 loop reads CATSRELLPTLHEAFF. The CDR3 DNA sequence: TGTGCCACCAGCAGAGAATTATTACCGACCCTTCATGAAGCTTTCTTT.

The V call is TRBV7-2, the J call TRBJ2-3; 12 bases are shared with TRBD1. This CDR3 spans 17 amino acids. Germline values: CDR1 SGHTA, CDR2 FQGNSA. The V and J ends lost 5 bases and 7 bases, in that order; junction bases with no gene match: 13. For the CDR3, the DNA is TGTGCCAGCAGCCTGGGTACCGGGACAGGGGGCAGGAATACGCAGTATTTT. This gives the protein CASSLGTGTGGRNTQYF.

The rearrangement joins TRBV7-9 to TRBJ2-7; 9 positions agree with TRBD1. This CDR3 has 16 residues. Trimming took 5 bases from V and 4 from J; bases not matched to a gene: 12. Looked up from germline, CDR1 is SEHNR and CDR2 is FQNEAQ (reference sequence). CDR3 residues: CASSTDPGQGKYEQYF. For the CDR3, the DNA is TGTGCCAGCAGCACAGACCCGGGACAGGGAAAATACGAGCAGTACTTC.

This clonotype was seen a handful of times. CDR3 DNA: TGTGCCAGCAGCCCGGCCCTCCCCTATGGCTACACCTTC. Translating it yields CASSPALPYGYTF. This chain links TRBV28 with TRBJ1-2; the D is unclear. Germline lookup yields CDR1 MDHEN and CDR2 SYDVKM. The length of the CDR3 is 13 residues. The ends were cut back, 6 bases at V and 4 bases at J, with 12 bases in the middle.

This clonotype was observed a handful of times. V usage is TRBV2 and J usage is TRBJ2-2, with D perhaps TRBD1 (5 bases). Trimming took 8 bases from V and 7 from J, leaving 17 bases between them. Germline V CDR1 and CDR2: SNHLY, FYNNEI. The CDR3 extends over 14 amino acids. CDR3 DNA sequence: TGTGCCAGCTCGGGCAGGGCCCGAGACGGGGAGCTGTTTTTT. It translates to CASSGRARDGELFF.

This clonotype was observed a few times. CDR3: CASSIGSGQVNYGYTF. The CDR3 bases are TGTGCCAGCAGCATAGGGTCGGGACAGGTTAACTATGGCTACACCTTC. This chain connects TRBV5-4 to TRBJ1-2; 8 bases agree with TRBD1. The J segment lost 1 base and the V segment lost 4 bases, leaving 9 bases of the junction unmatched. This CDR3 is built from 16 residues. CDR1 SGHNT and CDR2 YYREEE come from the germline V gene (reference sequence).

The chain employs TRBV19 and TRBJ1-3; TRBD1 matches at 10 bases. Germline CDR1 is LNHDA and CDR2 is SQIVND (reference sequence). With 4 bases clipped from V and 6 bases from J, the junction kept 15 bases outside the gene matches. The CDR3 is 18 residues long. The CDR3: CASSSGPGTGAIVNTIYF. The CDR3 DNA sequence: TGTGCCAGTAGTAGCGGGCCGGGGACAGGGGCTATAGTAAACACCATATATTTT.

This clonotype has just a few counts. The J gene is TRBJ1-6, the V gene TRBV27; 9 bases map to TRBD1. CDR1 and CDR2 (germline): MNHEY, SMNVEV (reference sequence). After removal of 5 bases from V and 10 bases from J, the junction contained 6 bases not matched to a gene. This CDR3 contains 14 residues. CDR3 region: CASSGTGWESPLHF. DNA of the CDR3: TGTGCCAGCAGTGGGACAGGGTGGGAGTCACCCCTCCACTTT.

CDR3 amino acids: CAISHGTNVEQYF. Here the CDR3 DNA reads TGTGCCATCAGTCATGGAACAAACGTCGAGCAGTACTTC. The V call is TRBV10-3, the J call TRBJ2-7; D call uncertain. Germline loops: CDR1 ENHRY, CDR2 SYGVKD. The CDR3 totals 13 residues. V gave up 5 bases and J gave up 6 bases, with 14 bases separating them.

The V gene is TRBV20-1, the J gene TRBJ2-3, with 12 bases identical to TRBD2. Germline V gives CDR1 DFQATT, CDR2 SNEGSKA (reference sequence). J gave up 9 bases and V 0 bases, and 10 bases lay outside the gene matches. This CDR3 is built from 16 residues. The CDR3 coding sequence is TGCAGTGCTAGAGACCCGACTAGCGGGGGCCCCGCAACGCAGTATTTT. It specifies CSARDPTSGGPATQYF.

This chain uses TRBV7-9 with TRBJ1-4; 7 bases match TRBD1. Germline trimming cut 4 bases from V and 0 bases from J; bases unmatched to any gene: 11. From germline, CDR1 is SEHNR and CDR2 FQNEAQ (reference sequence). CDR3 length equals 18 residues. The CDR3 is CASSSGQQNLATNEKLFF. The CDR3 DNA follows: TGTGCCAGCAGCTCGGGACAGCAAAATCTTGCAACTAATGAAAAACTGTTTTTT.

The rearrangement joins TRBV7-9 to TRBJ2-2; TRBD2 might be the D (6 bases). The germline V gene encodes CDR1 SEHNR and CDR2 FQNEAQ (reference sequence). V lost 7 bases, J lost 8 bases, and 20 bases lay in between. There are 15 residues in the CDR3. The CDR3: CASNRDSAWGGELFF. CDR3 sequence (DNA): TGTGCCAGCAACCGGGACTCCGCCTGGGGTGGGGAGCTGTTTTTT.

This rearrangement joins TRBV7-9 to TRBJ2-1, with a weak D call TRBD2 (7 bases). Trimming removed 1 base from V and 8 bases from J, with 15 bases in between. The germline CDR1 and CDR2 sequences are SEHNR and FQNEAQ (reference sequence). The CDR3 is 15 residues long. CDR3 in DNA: TGTGCCAGCAGCTTAGAGGTGGGGGGGCGGTATGAGCAGTTCTTC. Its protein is CASSLEVGGRYEQFF.

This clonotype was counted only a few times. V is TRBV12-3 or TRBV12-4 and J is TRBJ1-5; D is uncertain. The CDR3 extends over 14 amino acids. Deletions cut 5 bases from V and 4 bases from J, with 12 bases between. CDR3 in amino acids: CASSPAGNNQPQHF. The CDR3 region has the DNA TGTGCCAGCAGTCCAGCCGGGAATAATCAGCCCCAGCATTTT.

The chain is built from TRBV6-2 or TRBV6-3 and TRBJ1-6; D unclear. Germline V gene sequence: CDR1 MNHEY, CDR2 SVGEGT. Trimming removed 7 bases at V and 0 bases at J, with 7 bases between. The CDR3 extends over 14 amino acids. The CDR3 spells CASKVSSYNSPLHF. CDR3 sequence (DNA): TGTGCCAGCAAAGTGAGCTCCTATAATTCACCCCTCCACTTT.

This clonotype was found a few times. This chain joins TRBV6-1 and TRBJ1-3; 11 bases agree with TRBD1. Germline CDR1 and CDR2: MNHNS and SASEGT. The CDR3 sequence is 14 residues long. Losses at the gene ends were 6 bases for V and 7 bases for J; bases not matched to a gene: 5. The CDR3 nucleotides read TGTGCCAGCAGGACTGGGACAGGGGGTAACACCATATATTTT. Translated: CASRTGTGGNTIYF.